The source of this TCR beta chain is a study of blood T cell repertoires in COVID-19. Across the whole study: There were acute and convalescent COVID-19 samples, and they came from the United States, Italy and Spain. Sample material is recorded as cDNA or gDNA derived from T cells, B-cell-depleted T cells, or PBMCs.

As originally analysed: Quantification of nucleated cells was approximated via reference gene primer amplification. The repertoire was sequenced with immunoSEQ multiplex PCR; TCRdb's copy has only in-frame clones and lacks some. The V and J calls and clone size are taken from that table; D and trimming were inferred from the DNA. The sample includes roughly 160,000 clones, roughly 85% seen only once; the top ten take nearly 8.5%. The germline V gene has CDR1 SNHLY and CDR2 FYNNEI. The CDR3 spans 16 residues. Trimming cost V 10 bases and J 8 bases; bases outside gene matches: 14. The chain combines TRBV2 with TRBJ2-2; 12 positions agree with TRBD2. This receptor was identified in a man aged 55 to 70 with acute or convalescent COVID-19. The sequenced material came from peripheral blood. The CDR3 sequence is CATNPASSGRAGELFF. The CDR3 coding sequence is TGTGCCACCAACCCGGCGTCTAGCGGGAGGGCGGGGGAGCTGTTTTTT.